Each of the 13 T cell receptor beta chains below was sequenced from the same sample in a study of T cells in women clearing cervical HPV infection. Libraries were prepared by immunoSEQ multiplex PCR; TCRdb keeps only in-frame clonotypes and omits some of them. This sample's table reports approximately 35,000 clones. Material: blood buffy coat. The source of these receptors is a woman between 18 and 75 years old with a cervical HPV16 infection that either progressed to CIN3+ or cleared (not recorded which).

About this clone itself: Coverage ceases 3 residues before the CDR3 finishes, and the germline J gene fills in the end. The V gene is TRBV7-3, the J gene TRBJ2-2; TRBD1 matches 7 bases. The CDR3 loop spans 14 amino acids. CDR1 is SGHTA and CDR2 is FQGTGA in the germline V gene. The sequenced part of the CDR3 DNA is TGTGCCAGCAGCCTGGGACAGTTCAATTCACCG. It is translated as CASSLGQFNSP. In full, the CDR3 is CASSLGQFNSPLFF.

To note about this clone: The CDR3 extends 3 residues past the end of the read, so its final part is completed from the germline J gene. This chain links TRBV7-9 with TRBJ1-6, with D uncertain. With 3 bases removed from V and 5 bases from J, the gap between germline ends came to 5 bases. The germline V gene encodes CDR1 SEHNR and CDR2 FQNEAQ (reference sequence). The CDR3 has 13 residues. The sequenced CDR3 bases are TGTGCCAGCAGCTTTGCAGATAATTCACCC. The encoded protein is CASSFADNSP. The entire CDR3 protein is CASSFADNSPLHF.

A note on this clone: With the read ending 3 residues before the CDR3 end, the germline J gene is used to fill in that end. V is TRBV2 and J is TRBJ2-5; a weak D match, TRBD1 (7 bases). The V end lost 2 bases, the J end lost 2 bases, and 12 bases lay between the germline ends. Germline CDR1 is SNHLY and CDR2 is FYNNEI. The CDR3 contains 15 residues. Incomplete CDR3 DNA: TGTGCCAGCAGTGAAAGACAGGGAGGTCAAGAGACC. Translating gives CASSERQGGQET. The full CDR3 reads CASSERQGGQETQYF.

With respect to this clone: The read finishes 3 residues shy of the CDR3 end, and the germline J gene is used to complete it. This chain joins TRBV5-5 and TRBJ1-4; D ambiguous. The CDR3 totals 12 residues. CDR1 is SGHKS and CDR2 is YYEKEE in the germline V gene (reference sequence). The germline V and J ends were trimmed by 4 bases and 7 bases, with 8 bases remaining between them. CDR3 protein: CASSTSVEKLFF. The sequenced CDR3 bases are TGTGCCAGCAGCACTTCTGTTGAAAAA.

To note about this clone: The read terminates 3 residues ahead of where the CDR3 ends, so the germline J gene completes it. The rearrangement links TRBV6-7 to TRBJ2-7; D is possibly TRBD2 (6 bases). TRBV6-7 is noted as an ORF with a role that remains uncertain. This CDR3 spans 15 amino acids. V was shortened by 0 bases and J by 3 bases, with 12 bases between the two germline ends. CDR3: CASSYSTRRGYEQYF. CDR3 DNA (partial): TGTGCCAGCAGTTACTCGACTAGGAGGGGCTACGAG.

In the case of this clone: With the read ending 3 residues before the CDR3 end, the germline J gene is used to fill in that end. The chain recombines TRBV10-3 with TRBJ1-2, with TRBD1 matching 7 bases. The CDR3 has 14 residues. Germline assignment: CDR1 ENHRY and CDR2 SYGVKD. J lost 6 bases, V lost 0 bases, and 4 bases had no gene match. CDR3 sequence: CAISESGGLHGYTF. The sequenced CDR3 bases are TGTGCCATCAGTGAGTCAGGGGGCCTCCATGGC.

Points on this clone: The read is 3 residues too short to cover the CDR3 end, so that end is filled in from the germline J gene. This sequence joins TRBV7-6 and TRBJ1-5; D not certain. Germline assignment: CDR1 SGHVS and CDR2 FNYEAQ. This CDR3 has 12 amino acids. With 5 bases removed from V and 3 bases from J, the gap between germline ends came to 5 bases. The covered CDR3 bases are TGTGCCAGCAGCGCGGCCAATCAGCCC. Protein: CASSAANQP. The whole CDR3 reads CASSAANQPQHF. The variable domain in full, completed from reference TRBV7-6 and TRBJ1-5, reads GAGVSQSPRYKVTKRGQDVALRCDPISGHVSLYWYRQALGQGPEFLTYFNYEAQQDKSGLPNDRFSAERPEGSISTLTIQRTEQRDSAMYRCASSAANQPQHFGDGTRLSIL.

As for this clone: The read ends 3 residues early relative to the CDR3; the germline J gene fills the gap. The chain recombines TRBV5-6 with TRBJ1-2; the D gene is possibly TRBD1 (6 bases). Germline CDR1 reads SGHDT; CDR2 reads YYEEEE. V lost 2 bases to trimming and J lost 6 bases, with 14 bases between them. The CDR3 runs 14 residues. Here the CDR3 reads CASSLGDIEDGYTF. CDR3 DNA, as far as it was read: TGTGCCAGCAGCTTAGGGGACATAGAGGATGGC. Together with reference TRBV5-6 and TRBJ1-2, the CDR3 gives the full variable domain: DAGVTQSPTHLIKTRGQQVTLRCSPKSGHDTVSWYQQALGQGPQFIFQYYEEEERQRGNFPDRFSGHQFPNYSSELNVNALLLGDSALYLCASSLGDIEDGYTFGSGTRLTVV.

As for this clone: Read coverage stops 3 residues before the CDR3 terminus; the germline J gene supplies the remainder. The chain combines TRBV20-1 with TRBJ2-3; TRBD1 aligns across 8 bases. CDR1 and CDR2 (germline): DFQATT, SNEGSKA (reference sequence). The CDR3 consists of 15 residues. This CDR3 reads CSARGSTGGLGTQYF. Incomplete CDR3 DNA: TGCAGTGCTAGAGGTTCAACAGGGGGACTGGGGACG.

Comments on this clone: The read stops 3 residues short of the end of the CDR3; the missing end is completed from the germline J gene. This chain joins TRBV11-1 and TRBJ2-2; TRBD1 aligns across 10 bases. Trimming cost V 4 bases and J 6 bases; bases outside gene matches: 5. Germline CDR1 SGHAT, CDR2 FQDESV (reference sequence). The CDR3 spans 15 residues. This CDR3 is CASSSRTGGAGELFF. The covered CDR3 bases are TGTGCCAGCAGCTCTAGGACAGGGGGGGCCGGGGAG.

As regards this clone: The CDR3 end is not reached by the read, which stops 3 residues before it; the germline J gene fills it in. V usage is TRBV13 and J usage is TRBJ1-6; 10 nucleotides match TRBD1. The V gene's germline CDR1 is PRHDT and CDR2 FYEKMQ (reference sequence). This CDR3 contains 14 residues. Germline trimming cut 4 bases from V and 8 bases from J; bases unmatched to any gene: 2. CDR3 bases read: TGTGCCAGCAGCTGGGGGACAGGGGATTCACCC. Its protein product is CASSWGTGDSP. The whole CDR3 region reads CASSWGTGDSPLHF.

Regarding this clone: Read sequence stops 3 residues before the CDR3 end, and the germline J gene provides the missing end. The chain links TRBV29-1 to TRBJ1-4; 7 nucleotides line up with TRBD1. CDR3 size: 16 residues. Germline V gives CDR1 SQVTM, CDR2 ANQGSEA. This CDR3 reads CSVEWDSPPGANVLFF. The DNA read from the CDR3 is TGCAGCGTTGAGTGGGACAGCCCTCCTGGGGCCAACGTA.

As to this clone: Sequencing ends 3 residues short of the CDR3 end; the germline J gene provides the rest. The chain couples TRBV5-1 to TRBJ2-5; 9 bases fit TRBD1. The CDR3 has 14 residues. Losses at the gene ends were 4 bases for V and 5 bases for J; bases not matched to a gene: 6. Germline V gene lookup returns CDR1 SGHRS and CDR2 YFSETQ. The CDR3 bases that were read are TGCGCCAGCAGCGGCGGGGACAGGGAGGAGACC. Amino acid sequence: CASSGGDREET. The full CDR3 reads CASSGGDREETQYF. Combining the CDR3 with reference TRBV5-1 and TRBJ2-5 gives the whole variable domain KAGVTQTPRYLIKTRGQQVTLSCSPISGHRSVSWYQQTPGQGLQFLFEYFSETQRNKGNFPGRFSGRQFSNSRSEMNVSTLELGDSALYLCASSGGDREETQYFGPGTRLLVL.